One and the same sample provided the 10 T cell receptor beta chains below, sequenced in a study of T-cell reconstitution after alpha-beta-depleted transplantation in children. It was with unique molecular identifiers that the TCRbeta library was prepared. TCRdb ran MiXCR on the PCR reads and lists one entry per CDR3 protein. The data hold about 980,000 distinct CDR3 sequences, with under 30% observed a single time. Sample: PBMCs, mostly from graft donor cells, taken 360 days after TCRalphabeta/CD19-depleted stem cell transplant. The source is a boy under two years old who had a stem cell transplant for SCID, so the T cells may come from the graft donor.

This chain links TRBV9 with TRBJ2-1; 9 bases match TRBD1. Germline V gene lookup returns CDR1 SGDLS and CDR2 YYNGEE. This CDR3 spans 16 amino acids. The V segment lost 5 bases and the J segment 9 bases; nucleotides outside the gene matches: 15. Here the CDR3 reads CASSQRGTGRLSEQFF. CDR3 coding DNA: TGTGCCAGCAGTCAGAGGGGGACAGGGAGGTTAAGTGAGCAGTTCTTC.

This clonotype appeared many times. The V call is TRBV5-1, the J call TRBJ2-7; 7 bases map to TRBD1. Trimming cost V 0 bases and J 2 bases; bases outside gene matches: 5. The CDR3 totals 15 residues. In germline, CDR1 is SGHRS, CDR2 YFSETQ. CDR3 amino acids: CASSLEGQTPYEQYF. Written as DNA, the CDR3 is TGCGCCAGCAGCTTGGAGGGACAGACACCCTACGAGCAGTACTTC.

CDR3 nucleotide sequence: TGTGCCAGCAGTCCCCTGGTTGGCAGGGTCATGGCAGATACGCAGTATTTT. Its protein is CASSPLVGRVMADTQYF. This chain uses TRBV12-3 or TRBV12-4 with TRBJ2-3; maybe TRBD1 (5 bases). This CDR3 spans 17 amino acids. With 5 bases removed from V and 4 bases from J, the gap between germline ends came to 22 bases.

The rearrangement uses TRBV7-9 and TRBJ2-5, with TRBD1 identical over 7 bases. The CDR3 loop spans 13 amino acids. The germline V gene has CDR1 SEHNR and CDR2 FQNEAQ (reference sequence). V dropped 10 bases and J dropped 3; count of bases not matched to a gene: 8. The CDR3 nucleotides are TGTGCCATGGGCCCCGGGACAGAAGAGACCCAGTACTTC. Amino acids: CAMGPGTEETQYF. Combining the CDR3 with reference TRBV7-9 and TRBJ2-5 gives the whole variable domain DTGVSQNPRHKITKRGQNVTFRCDPISEHNRLYWYRQTLGQGPEFLTYFQNEAQLEKSRLLSDRFSAERPKGSFSTLEIQRTEQGDSAMYLCAMGPGTEETQYFGPGTRLLVL.

The gene calls are TRBV20-1 and TRBJ2-3; a weak D match, TRBD2 (6 bases). Trimming cost V 0 bases and J 6 bases, with 16 bases left between them. The V gene's germline CDR1 is DFQATT and CDR2 SNEGSKA (reference sequence). The CDR3 is made up of 15 amino acids. CDR3 nucleotides: TGCAGTGCTAGAGAGGCGGGGCTACTCCAGGATACGCAGTATTTT. Amino acid sequence: CSAREAGLLQDTQYF.

This rearrangement joins TRBV13 to TRBJ2-1, with D unclear. The CDR3 covers 13 residues. Looked up from germline, CDR1 is PRHDT and CDR2 is FYEKMQ (reference sequence). V shed 5 bases and J shed 10 bases, with 15 bases lying between them. CDR3 in DNA: TGTGCCAGCAGCGGGCGGACGAGGAACGAGCAGTTCTTC. Translated, it gives CASSGRTRNEQFF.

The rearrangement joins TRBV7-2 to TRBJ2-5; D ambiguous. Germline V gene data show CDR1 as SGHTA and CDR2 as FQGNSA. Trimming left V 2 bases short and J 1 base short, with 8 bases between. The CDR3 runs to 14 residues. In nucleotides, the CDR3 is TGTGCCAGCAGCTTATCGGTGGTCCAAGAGACCCAGTACTTC. This sequence encodes CASSLSVVQETQYF.

The genes are TRBV7-6 and TRBJ2-7; D could derive from TRBD1 or TRBD2 (5 bases each). Germline V CDR1 and CDR2: SGHVS, FNYEAQ. There are 17 residues in the CDR3. V dropped 2 bases and J dropped 1 base, with 18 bases sitting between them. The CDR3 region is CASSLSSGTEASYEQYF. The CDR3 region has the DNA TGTGCCAGCAGCTTATCTTCCGGGACGGAAGCTTCCTACGAGCAGTACTTC.

This clonotype has more than one count but fewer than ten. The chain joins TRBV7-3 to TRBJ2-1; D is unresolved. V lost 1 base, J lost 10 bases, and 5 bases lay in between. Germline CDR1 SGHTA, CDR2 FQGTGA. This CDR3 spans 11 amino acids. For the CDR3, the DNA is TGTGCCAGCAGCTTAAACGGGGAGCAGTTCTTC. Protein product: CASSLNGEQFF.

This clonotype was recorded at least ten times. The chain links TRBV24-1 to TRBJ2-5; 10 nucleotides match TRBD1. Germline-derived CDR1 and CDR2 are KGHDR and SFDVKD. The trim removed 3 bases at V and 3 bases at J, leaving 3 bases unmatched. The CDR3 extends over 15 amino acids. CDR3 sequence reads: CATSDVGTGEETQYF. CDR3 in DNA: TGTGCCACCAGTGATGTCGGGACAGGGGAAGAGACCCAGTACTTC.